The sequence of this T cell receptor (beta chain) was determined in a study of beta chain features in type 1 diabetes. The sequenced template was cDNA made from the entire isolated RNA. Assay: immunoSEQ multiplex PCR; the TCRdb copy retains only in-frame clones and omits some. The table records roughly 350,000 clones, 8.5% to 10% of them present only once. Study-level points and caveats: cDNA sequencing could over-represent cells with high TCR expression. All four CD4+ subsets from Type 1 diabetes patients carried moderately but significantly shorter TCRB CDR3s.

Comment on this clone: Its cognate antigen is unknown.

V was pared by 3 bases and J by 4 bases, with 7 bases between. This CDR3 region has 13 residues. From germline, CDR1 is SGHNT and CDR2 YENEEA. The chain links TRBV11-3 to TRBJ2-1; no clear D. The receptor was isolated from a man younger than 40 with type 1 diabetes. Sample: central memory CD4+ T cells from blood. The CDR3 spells CASSLSQYNEQFF. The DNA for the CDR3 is TGTGCCAGCAGCTTGTCCCAGTACAATGAGCAGTTCTTC.